The T cell receptor beta chain under discussion was sequenced for a study of MAIT cells during Salmonella Paratyphi A infection (dated by TCRdb to 2016 to 2017). Study-level background: Adult volunteers aged 18 to 60 ingested a single dose of 1-5x10^3 CFU of S. Paratyphi A strain NVGH308. Ciprofloxacin 500 mg twice daily for 14 days, starting at diagnosis, was given to diagnosed volunteers. The study at large found these results: A significant decrease in the space occupied by over-represented MAIT clonotypes was found from baseline to mid-infection (about 0.15 to 0.10), whereas no significant post-infection difference was found. Compared with healthy controls, diagnosed volunteers had more expansion or contraction among the top five MAIT clonotypes (around 0.5 versus 0.13), suggesting that infection reshaped the repertoire. The availability of volunteer samples limited the sample sizes, but these sizes were considered adequate to detect differences between groups. MAIT TRBV usage was oligoclonal with a preference for TRBV20 and TRBV6, and infection appeared not to change this usage.

This specimen's time point label, interpreted: after infection, following antibiotic treatment. MAIT cells, defined as Valpha7.2+ CD161+ T cells, were identified and sorted by flow cytometry. In roughly six volunteers who developed enteric fever after controlled oral challenge with live Salmonella Paratyphi A, circulating MAIT cell TCRbeta repertoires were profiled over time. Each diagnosed volunteer contributed MAIT cell samples at pre-infection, mid-infection and post-infection timepoints. Enteric fever was diagnosed as Paratyphi A bacteremia and/or persistent fever above 38 °C lasting more than 12 hours. Challenged volunteers were diagnosed with infection sometime between day 4 and day 7 after challenge. For RNA extraction, about 4,500 to 11,000 MAIT cells from each sample were sorted straight into RNAqueous-Micro lysis buffer. Lymphoprep gradient centrifugation was used to isolate peripheral blood mononuclear cells from blood samples and leukocyte cones. Cell sorting used a BD FACSAria Fusion or BD FACSAria III sorter.

The CDR3 sequence holds 15 residues, the cysteine and phenylalanine included. The entry retains the CDR3 DNA only, 45 bases that are in frame from base 1. The germline V gene sets CDR1 to MRHNA and CDR2 to SNTAGT. V ends up 6 bases short and J 5 bases short, with an unmatched junction base count of 7. Libraries were built with 5' RACE. TCRbeta was amplified in two PCR rounds using Phusion High-Fidelity polymerase, and the primers carried sample-specific barcodes. Template-switch cDNA synthesis with SMARTScribe reverse transcriptase and a TRBC-specific primer was used to generate TCRbeta libraries. After barcoding, samples were pooled and then prepared using the NEBNext Ultra DNA Library Prep Kit for Illumina. The libraries were sequenced on an Illumina MiSeq using the MiSeq reagent kit v2, 300 cycles. As for how the authors treated the data: Reads were demultiplexed by barcode with Jemultiplexer and aligned with MiTCR using default parameters. Non-functional sequences were removed with VDJtools, and each clonotype was defined by its amino acid sequence, with frequencies calculated from the assigned sequence reads. In the clonal space homeostasis analysis, clonotypes were grouped by frequency into over-represented (0.05-1), large, medium and small bins. TCRdb cleaned the public reads at Q25 with fastp, built clones with MiXCR and kept in-frame beta chains. Rows matching on CDR3 protein sequence are summarized as one entry with the most common DNA and genes. These V and J calls originate from TCRdb's pipeline instead of the authors' own analysis. The sample table lists 850 to 1,000 distinct CDR3 sequences, approximately 24% of them with a count of one. The ten most abundant clones make up 39% of the sample.

In the case of this clonotype: Which antigen it targets is not known. It has no much larger one-base neighbor in the sample; base qualities were not kept.

This TCR came from a person between 18 and 69 years old who was deliberately infected with Salmonella Paratyphi A in a paratyphoid fever challenge study. The chain uses TRBV6-4 and TRBJ2-1; TRBD2 aligns with 10 central bases. Material: MAIT cells from blood, obtained at the last sampling point of the challenge study. The nucleotides are TGTGCCAGCAGCCGCGTAGCGGGAGGTAACAATGAGCAGTTCTTC. This yields the protein CASSRVAGGNNEQFF.